One sample yielded the 4 T cell receptor beta chains listed below, sequenced in a study of post-analysis software for immune sequencing data. These receptors have no known antigen. Whole-study results and caveats: With TRBV5-6, TRBV5-1 and TRBV20-1 included, about five TRBV segments were more frequent in patients than in controls.

The TCR beta cDNA libraries carried unique molecular identifiers. TCRdb reprocessed the PCR reads with MiXCR, giving one entry per CDR3 protein. This table has hundreds of thousands of distinct CDR3 sequences, roughly three fifths appearing once. The sample was blood. These receptor sequences come from a girl aged 2-15 years with multiple sclerosis.

The V call is TRBV5-5, the J call TRBJ2-5; TRBD1 matches 9 bases. Gene TRBJ2-7 matches the end of the DNA better, so the J call may be wrong. The CDR3 extends over 14 amino acids. Germline V gene data show CDR1 as SGHKS and CDR2 as YYEKEE (reference sequence). The CDR3: CASTRPGQGYEQYF. As DNA, the CDR3 is TGTGCCAGCACAAGGCCGGGACAGGGATACGAGCAGTACTTC.

The chain carries TRBV20-1 and TRBJ2-7, with a tentative D call TRBD2 (6 bases). The better agreement between TRBJ2-5 and the DNA end casts doubt on the J call. This CDR3 has 14 amino acids. Looked up from germline, CDR1 is DFQATT and CDR2 is SNEGSKA (reference sequence). This chain's CDR3 is CSACKGLVQETQYF. CDR3 DNA sequence: TGCAGTGCGTGTAAGGGACTGGTTCAAGAGACCCAGTACTTC.

The rearrangement joins TRBV4-1 to TRBJ2-3, with 8 bases aligning to TRBD2. The germline V gene has CDR1 MGHRA and CDR2 YSYEKL. The CDR3 length is 18 residues. The trim removed 1 base at V and 2 bases at J, leaving 11 bases unmatched. CDR3 sequence: CASSQGPQRERPTDTQYF. The CDR3 DNA reads as TGCGCCAGCAGCCAAGGCCCTCAGCGGGAGCGTCCCACAGATACGCAGTATTTT.

About this clonotype itself: Germline and junction disagree at one end, which may indicate a read error. V usage is TRBV29-1 and J usage is TRBJ2-1; TRBD1 is a possible D gene (5 bases). This CDR3 spans 14 amino acids. From germline, CDR1 is SQVTM and CDR2 ANQGSEA. CDR3 sequence: CSVSTDTRYNVQFF. As DNA, the CDR3 is TGCAGCGTTTCCACGGACACGAGATACAATGTGCAGTTCTTC.